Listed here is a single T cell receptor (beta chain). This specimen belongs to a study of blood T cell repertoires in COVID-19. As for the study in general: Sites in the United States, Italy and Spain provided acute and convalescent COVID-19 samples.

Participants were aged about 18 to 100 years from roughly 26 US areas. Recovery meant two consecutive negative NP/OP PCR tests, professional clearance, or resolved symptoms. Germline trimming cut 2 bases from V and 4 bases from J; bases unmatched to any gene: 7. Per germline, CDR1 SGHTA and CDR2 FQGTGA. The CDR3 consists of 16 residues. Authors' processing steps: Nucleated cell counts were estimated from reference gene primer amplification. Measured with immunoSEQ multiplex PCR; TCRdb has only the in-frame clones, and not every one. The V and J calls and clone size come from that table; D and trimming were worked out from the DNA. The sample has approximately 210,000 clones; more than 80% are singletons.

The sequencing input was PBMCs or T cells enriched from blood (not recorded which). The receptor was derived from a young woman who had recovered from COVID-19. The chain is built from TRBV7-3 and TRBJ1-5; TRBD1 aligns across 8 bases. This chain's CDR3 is CASSLEKDRVNQPQHF. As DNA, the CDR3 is TGTGCCAGCAGCTTAGAGAAGGACAGGGTTAATCAGCCCCAGCATTTT.